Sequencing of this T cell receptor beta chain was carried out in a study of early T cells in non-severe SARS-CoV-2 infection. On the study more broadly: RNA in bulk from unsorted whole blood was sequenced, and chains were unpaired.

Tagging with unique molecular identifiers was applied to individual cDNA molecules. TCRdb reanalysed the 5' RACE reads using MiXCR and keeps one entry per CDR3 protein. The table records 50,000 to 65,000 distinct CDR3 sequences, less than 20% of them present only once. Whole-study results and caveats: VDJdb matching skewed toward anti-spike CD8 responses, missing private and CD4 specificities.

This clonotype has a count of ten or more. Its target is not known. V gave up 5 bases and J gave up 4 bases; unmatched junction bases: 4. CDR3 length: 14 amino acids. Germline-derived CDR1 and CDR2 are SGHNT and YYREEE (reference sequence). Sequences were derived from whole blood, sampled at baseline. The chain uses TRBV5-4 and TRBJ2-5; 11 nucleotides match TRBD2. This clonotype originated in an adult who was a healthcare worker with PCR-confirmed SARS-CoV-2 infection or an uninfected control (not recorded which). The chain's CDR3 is CASRGGLAGETQYF. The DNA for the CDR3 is TGTGCCAGCAGGGGAGGACTAGCGGGAGAGACCCAGTACTTC.